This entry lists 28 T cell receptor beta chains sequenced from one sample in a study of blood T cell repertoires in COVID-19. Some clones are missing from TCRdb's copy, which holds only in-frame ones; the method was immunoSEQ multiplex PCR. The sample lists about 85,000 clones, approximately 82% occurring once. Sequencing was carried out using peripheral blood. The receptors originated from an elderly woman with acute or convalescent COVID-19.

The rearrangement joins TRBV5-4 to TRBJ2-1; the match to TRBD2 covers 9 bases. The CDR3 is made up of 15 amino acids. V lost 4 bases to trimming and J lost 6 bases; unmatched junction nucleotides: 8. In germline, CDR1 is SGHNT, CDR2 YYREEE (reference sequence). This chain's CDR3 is CASSTPGLAANEQFF. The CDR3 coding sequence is TGTGCCAGCAGCACCCCGGGACTAGCCGCCAATGAGCAGTTCTTC.

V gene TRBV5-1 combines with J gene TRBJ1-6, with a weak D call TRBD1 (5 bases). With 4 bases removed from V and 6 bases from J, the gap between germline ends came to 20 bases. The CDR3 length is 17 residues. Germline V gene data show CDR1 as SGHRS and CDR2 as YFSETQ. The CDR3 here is CASSPTTGTQTNSPLHF. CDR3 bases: TGCGCCAGCAGCCCTACCACCGGGACTCAGACTAATTCACCCCTCCACTTT. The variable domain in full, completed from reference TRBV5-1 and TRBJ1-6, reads KAGVTQTPRYLIKTRGQQVTLSCSPISGHRSVSWYQQTPGQGLQFLFEYFSETQRNKGNFPGRFSGRQFSNSRSEMNVSTLELGDSALYLCASSPTTGTQTNSPLHFGNGTRLTVT.

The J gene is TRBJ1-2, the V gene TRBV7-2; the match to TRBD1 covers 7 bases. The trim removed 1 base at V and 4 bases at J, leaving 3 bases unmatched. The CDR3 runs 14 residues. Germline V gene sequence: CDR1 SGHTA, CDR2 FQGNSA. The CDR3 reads CASSLDRGPYGYTF. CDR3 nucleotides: TGTGCCAGCAGCTTAGACAGGGGACCCTATGGCTACACCTTC.

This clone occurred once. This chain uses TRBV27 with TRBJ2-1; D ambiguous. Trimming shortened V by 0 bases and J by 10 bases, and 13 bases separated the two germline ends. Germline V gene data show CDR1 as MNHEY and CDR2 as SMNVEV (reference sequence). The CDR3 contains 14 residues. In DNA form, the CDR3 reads TGTGCCAGCAGTTTATCGAATCCTAGAAGCGAGCAGTTCTTC. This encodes CASSLSNPRSEQFF.

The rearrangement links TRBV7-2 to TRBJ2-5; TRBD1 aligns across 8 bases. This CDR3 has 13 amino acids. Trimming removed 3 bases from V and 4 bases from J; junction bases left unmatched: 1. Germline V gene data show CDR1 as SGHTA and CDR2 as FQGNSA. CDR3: CASSFTGGETQYF. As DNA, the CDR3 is TGTGCCAGCAGCTTTACAGGGGGAGAGACCCAGTACTTC. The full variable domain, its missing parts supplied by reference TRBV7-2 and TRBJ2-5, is GAGVSQSPSNKVTEKGKDVELRCDPISGHTALYWYRQSLGQGLEFLIYFQGNSAPDKSGLPSDRFSAERTGGSVSTLTIQRTQQEDSAVYLCASSFTGGETQYFGPGTRLLVL.

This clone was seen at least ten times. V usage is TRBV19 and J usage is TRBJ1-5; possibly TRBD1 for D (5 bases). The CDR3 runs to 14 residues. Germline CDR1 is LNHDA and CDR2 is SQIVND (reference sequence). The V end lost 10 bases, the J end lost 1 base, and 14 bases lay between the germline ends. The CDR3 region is CATKGRQSNQPQHF. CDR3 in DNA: TGTGCCACTAAGGGGAGGCAGAGCAATCAGCCCCAGCATTTT.

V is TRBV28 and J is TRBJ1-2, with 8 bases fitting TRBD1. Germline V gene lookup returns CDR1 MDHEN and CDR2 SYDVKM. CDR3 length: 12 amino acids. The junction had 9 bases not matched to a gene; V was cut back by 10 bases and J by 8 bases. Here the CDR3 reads CANQAGQGGYTF. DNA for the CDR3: TGTGCCAACCAAGCTGGACAGGGCGGCTACACCTTC.

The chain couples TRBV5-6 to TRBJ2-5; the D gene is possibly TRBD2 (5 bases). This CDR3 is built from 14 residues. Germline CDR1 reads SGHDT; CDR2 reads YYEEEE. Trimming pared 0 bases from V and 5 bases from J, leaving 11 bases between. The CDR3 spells CASSLVLVSETQYF. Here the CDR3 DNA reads TGTGCCAGCAGCTTGGTACTAGTCTCTGAGACCCAGTACTTC.

DNA of the CDR3: TGTGCCAGCAGCTTCCGCTACACAGATACGCAGTATTTT. The encoded protein is CASSFRYTDTQYF. The chain is built from TRBV5-6 and TRBJ2-3; D is undetermined. This CDR3 is built from 13 residues. The germline V gene encodes CDR1 SGHDT and CDR2 YYEEEE. V gave up 2 bases and J gave up 2 bases, with 6 bases separating them.

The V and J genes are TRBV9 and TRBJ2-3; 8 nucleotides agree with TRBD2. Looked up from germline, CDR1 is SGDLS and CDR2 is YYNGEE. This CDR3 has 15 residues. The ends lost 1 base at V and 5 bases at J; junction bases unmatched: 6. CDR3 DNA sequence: TGTGCCAGCAGCGTAACGGGACTAGAGAGAGATACGCAGTATTTT. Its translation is CASSVTGLERDTQYF.

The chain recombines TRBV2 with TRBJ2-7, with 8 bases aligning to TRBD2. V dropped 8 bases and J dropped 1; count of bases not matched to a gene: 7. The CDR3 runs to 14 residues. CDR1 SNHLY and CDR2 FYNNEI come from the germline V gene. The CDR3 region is CASRVAGMSYEQYF. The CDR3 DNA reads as TGTGCCAGCCGAGTAGCGGGAATGTCCTACGAGCAGTACTTC.

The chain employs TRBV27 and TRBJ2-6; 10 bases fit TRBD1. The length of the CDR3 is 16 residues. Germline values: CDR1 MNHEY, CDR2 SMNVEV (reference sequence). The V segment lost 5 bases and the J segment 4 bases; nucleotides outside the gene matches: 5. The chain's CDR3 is CASSRQGARGANVLTF. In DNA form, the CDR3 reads TGTGCCAGCAGTAGACAGGGGGCGAGGGGGGCCAACGTCCTGACTTTC.

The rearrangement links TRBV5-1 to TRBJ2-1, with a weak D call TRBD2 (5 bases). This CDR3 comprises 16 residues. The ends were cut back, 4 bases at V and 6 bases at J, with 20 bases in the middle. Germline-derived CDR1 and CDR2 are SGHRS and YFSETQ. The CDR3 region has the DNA TGCGCCAGCAGCCTTCGTCCAAGCGGAAGCTCCAATGAGCAGTTCTTC. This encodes CASSLRPSGSSNEQFF.

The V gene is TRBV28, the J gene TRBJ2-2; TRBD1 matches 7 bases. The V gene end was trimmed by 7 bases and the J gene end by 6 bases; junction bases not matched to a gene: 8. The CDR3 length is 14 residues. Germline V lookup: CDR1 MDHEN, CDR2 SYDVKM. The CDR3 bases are TGTGCCAGCACCGAACAGGGGTTGGCCGGGGAGCTGTTTTTT. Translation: CASTEQGLAGELFF. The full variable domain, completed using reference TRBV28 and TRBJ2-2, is DVKVTQSSRYLVKRTGEKVFLECVQDMDHENMFWYRQDPGLGLRLIYFSYDVKMKEKGDIPEGYSVSREKKERFSLILESASTNQTSMYLCASTEQGLAGELFFGEGSRLTVL.

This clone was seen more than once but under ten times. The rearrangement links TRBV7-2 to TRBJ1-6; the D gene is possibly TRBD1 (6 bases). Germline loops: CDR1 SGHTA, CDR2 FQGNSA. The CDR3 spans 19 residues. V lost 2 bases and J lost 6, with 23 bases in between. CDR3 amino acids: CASSLHWREGRGGNSPLHF. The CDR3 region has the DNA TGTGCCAGCAGCTTACATTGGAGAGAGGGCAGGGGTGGTAATTCACCCCTCCACTTT.

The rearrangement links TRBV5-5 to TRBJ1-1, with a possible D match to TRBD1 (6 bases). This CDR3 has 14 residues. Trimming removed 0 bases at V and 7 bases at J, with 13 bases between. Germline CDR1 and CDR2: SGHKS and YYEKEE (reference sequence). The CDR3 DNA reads TGTGCCAGCAGCTTGGCAGGGGAAAGCTATGAAGCTTTCTTT. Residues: CASSLAGESYEAFF. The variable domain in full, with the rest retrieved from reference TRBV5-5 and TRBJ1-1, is DAGVTQSPTHLIKTRGQQVTLRCSPISGHKSVSWYQQVLGQGPQFIFQYYEKEERGRGNFPDRFSARQFPNYSSELNVNALLLGDSALYLCASSLAGESYEAFFGQGTRLTVV.

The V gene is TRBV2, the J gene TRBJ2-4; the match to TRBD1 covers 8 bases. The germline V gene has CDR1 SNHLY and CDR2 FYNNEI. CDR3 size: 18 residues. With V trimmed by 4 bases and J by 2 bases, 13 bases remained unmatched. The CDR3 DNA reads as TGTGCCAGCAGTGGGACAGGGAGGCAACATTGGACCAAAAACATTCAGTACTTC. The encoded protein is CASSGTGRQHWTKNIQYF. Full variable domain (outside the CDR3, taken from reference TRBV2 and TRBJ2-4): EPEVTQTPSHQVTQMGQEVILRCVPISNHLYFYWYRQILGQKVEFLVSFYNNEISEKSEIFDDQFSVERPDGSNFTLKIRSTKLEDSAMYFCASSGTGRQHWTKNIQYFGAGTRLSVL.

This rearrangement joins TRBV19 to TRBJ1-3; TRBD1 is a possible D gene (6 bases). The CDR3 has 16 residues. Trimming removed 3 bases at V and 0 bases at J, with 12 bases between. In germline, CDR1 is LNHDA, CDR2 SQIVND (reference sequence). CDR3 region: CASSIGQPSSGNTIYF. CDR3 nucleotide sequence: TGTGCCAGTAGTATTGGACAGCCGAGCTCTGGAAACACCATATATTTT.

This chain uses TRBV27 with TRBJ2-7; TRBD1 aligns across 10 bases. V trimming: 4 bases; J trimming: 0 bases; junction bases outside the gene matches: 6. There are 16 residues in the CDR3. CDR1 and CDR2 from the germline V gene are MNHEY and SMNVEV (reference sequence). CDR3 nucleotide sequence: TGTGCCAGCAGTTCCTATAGGGACAGGGGCTCCTACGAGCAGTACTTC. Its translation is CASSSYRDRGSYEQYF.

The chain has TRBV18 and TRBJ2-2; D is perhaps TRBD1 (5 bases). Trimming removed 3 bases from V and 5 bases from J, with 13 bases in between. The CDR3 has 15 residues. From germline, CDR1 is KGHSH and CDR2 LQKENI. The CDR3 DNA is TGTGCCAGCTCACCGGCCAGGGTTGAAACCGGGGAGCTGTTTTTT. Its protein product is CASSPARVETGELFF.

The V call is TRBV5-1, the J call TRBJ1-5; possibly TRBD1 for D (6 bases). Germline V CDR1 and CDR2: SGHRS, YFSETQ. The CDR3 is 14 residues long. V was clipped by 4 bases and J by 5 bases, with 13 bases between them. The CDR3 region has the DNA TGCGCCAGCAGCCCGGCGGGGGGCGATCAGCCCCAGCATTTT. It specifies CASSPAGGDQPQHF.

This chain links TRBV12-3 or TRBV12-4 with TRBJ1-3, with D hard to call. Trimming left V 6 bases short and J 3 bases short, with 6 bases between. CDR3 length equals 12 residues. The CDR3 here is CASRPNGNTIYF. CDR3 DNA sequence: TGTGCCAGCAGGCCTAATGGAAACACCATATATTTT.

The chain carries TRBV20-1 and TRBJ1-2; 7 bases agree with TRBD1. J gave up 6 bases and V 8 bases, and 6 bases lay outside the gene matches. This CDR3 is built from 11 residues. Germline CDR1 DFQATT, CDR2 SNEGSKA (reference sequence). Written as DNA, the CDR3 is TGCAGTACAGGGGCTGTTGATGGCTACACCTTC. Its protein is CSTGAVDGYTF.

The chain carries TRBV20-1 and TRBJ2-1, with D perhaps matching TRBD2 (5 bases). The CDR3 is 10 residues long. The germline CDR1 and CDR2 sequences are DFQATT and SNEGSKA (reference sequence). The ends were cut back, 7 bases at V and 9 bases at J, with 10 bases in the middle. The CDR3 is CSVSEGEQFF. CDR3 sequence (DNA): TGCAGTGTCTCTGAGGGTGAGCAGTTCTTC.

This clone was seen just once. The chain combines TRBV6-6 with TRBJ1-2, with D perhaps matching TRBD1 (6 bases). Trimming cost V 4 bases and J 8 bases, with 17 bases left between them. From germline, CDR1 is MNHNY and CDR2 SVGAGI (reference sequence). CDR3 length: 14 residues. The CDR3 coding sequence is TGTGCCAGCAGTTTGTTACAGGGTACGGAGGGCTACACCTTC. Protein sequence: CASSLLQGTEGYTF.

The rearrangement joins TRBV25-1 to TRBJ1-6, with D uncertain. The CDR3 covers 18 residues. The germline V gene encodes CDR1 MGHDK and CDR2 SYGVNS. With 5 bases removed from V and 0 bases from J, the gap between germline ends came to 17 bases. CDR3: CASSPTRSPSSYNSPLHF. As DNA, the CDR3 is TGTGCCAGCAGTCCCACCCGGTCACCGAGCTCCTATAATTCACCCCTCCACTTT.

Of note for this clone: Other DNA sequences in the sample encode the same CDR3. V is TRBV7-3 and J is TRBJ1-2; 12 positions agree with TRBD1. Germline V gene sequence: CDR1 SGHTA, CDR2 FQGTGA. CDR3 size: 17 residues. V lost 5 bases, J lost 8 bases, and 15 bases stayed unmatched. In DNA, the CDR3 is TGTGCCAGCAGCCTCACCCCCGGGACAGGGGGCGCGGAAGGCTACACCTTC. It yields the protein CASSLTPGTGGAEGYTF.

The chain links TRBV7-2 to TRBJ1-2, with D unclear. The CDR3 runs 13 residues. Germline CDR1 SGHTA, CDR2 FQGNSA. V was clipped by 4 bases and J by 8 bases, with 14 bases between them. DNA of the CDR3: TGTGCCAGCAGCTCGCTCCCGCGGAGCGGCTACACCTTC. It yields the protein CASSSLPRSGYTF.